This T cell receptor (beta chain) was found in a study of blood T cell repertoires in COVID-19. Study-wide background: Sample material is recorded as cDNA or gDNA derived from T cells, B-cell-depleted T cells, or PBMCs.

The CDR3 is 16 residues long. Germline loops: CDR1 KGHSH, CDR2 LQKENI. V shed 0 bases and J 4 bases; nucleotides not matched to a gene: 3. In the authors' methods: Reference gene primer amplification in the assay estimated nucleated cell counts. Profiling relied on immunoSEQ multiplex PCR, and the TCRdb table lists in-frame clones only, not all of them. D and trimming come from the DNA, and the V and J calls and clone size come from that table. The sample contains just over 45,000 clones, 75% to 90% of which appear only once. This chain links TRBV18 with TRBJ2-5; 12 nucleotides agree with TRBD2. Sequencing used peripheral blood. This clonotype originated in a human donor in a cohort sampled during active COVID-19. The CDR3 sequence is CASSPPTSGRIETQYF. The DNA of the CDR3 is TGTGCCAGCTCACCACCGACTAGCGGGAGAATAGAGACCCAGTACTTC.